This T cell receptor (beta chain) was observed in a study of blood T cell repertoires in COVID-19. Study overall: The origin of the acute and convalescent COVID-19 samples was the United States, Italy and Spain. From T cells, B-cell-depleted T cells, or PBMCs came the material, which was cDNA or gDNA.

This CDR3 spans 15 amino acids. From germline, CDR1 is SGHRS and CDR2 YFSETQ. Deletions cut 0 bases from V and 1 base from J, with 8 bases between. This clone was counted a single time. Data came from immunoSEQ multiplex PCR; TCRdb stores just in-frame clones and leaves some out. The table records about 13,000 clones, around 76% of them present only once. The clonotype comes from a woman of 80 years or more with acute or convalescent COVID-19. This chain connects TRBV5-1 to TRBJ2-1, with D tentatively TRBD1 (5 bases). Sequenced: peripheral blood. CDR3: CASSLGQGSYNEQFF. The DNA for the CDR3 is TGCGCCAGCAGCTTGGGGCAGGGATCCTACAATGAGCAGTTCTTC.